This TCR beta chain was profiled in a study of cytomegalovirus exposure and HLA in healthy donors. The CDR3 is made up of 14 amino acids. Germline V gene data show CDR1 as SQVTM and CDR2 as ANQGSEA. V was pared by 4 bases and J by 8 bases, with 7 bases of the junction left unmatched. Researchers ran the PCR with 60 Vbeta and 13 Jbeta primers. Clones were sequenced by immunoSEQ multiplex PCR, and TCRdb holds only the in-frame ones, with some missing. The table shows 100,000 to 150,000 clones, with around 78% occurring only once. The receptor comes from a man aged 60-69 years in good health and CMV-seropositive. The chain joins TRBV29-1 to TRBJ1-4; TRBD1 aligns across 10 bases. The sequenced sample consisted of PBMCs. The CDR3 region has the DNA TGCAGCGTTGCGACAGGGGGCGGGGGGGAAAAACTGTTTTTT. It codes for CSVATGGGGEKLFF.